This T cell receptor beta chain was sequenced in a study of cytomegalovirus exposure and HLA in healthy donors (dated by TCRdb to between 2016 and 2019). Describing the broader study: According to an earlier analysis of several hundred of the donors, about 179 million T cells yielded 117 million unique TCR beta sequences and about 300 Gb of sequence data. An early release that covered several hundred HLA-typed donors contained approximately 300 gigabases of sequencing data and around 85 million unique TCR sequences. Of the 300 to 500 genotyped donors, 75% to 85% were placed in the genetic ancestry cluster associated with self-reported Caucasian donors. The study was designed to test whether signatures of past pathogen exposure could be identified by cataloging public T cell receptors. Using immunosequencing, the study profiled T cell repertoires from about 620 subjects and related those repertoires to cytomegalovirus serostatus. A separate validation cohort of some 130 different subjects was used in addition to the 666-subject first cohort. The study combined high-throughput TCR immunosequencing, statistical association of individual TCRs with disease status, and machine learning to predict cytomegalovirus infection status. A later analysis re-analyzed previously published TCR beta repertoires from 500 to 700 donors and added high-resolution HLA genotyping to study TCR occurrence patterns. In the later analysis, no new phenotypic data were used to find candidate immune exposures; instead, reliance was placed on TCR beta sequences and their occurrence across donors. An earlier analysis of several hundred of the donors applied high-throughput TCR beta sequencing to assess whether each TCR beta V gene segment acted as functional or pseudogenic. Alongside the repertoire data, information on donor age, sex, ethnicity and CMV serostatus was compiled. A later genetic analysis used genome-wide SNP genotypes for 398 of the 666 donors, treating that subset as a discovery cohort. All discovery cohort repertoires had been generated using a single sequencing platform. Class I and class II HLA loci were covered by the typing at four-digit resolution. Typing coverage varied by locus: roughly 629-630 donors for A, B, C, DRB1 and DQB1; approximately 500 for DQA1; over 600 for DPA1; 400 to 480 for DPB1. Roughly 5 DR-DQ haplotypes were handled as single units for association and clustering because linkage in the cohort was strong. On average, about 200,000 unique TCR beta nucleotide sequences were sequenced per donor among 398 genotyped donors of the cohort, with roughly a sixth of those sequences being non-productive. Overall study outcomes, separate from this receptor: Because counts were too low, about 17 rarely observed V segments, including chromosome 9 orphons, were excluded from the earlier analysis of a few hundred of the donors. A later genetic analysis reported fewer N-insertions in productive TCRs among donors in an Asian-associated ancestry cluster than the roughly 670-donor mean. For the cohort, immune exposure information was limited to CMV serostatus. In vitro tests confirmed that three of the cytomegalovirus-associated TCR beta chains recognize cytomegalovirus antigens. Cytomegalovirus status was reported to be diagnosed by the classifier with high specificity and sensitivity in both the original and validation cohorts. A further reported finding was that TCR beta sequences accurately predicted the HLA-A and HLA-B alleles for most subjects in the first cohort. V-gene and J-gene trimming of TCR beta chains was associated with a missense DCLRE1C variant in a later genetic analysis, and the association was replicated in an independent cohort. A later analysis associated 17,000 or so TCR beta sequences with specific HLA alleles at a false discovery rate of 0.05. According to a later analysis, TCR association rates differed among HLA loci, with DRB1 alleles showing the most associated TCRs and HLA-C alleles showing the fewest. It was suggested by the authors that the approach could potentially be generalized to other disease states and immunological phenotypes. Linkage disequilibrium might explain the correlated functional status among segregating V segments, but an unknown experimental factor could not be ruled out. In the study, 150 to 200 TCR beta chains were listed as associated with cytomegalovirus. The cohort was sequenced for TCR beta chains only, and without alpha or paired-chain data the features that could be detected were limited. In a later analysis, several top co-occurrence clusters were reported to appear linked to parvovirus B19, influenza, CMV and Epstein-Barr virus. A cluster of highly shared sequence variants was judged likely to represent a technical artifact of the sequencing pipeline. In an earlier analysis of several hundred of the donors, most TCR beta V segments were observed in productive rearrangements about 90% or about 30% of the time, broadly matching IMGT annotations. Assigning TCR associations to individual alleles was difficult when HLA alleles, especially DR and DQ, strongly co-occurred. The presence/absence analyses assumed that sequencing depth was roughly uniform across donors, and that assumption may not be true. While some public TCRs were present in many individuals, most TCR sequences turned up only very rarely across donors. Because HLA typing was missing for some donors at each locus, association tests included only the typed subset. A later analysis found that HLA-associated TCR beta chains were more clonally expanded and had lower generation probabilities than equally common non-associated chains. Most CMV-associated TCR beta chains appeared to be HLA-restricted in a later analysis, and the HLA associations seemed to be driven largely by CMV exposure. The 87-base-pair reads could not distinguish some IMGT-functional V segments, including TRBV6-2 and TRBV6-3, so those segments were excluded.

For this clone: Its target antigen remains unknown. No base-level quality is on record; no much larger clone is a single base apart.

Libraries were prepared through the immunoSEQ multiplex PCR assay. For the multiplex PCR, a mixture combining 60 forward primers for TCR Vbeta segments and 13 reverse primers for TCR Jbeta segments was used. The CDR3 region of rearranged TCR beta genes was amplified from genomic DNA by a multiplex PCR assay. The amplified TCR beta libraries were sequenced on the Illumina HiSeq System as 87-base-pair reads. On the study's bioinformatics: A later analysis counted about 80 million unique TCR beta chains across the 690 or so repertoires, and roughly 10 million of these chains were shared by at least two donors. Raw reads were error-corrected and collapsed into unique sequences with a nearest-neighbor algorithm that merged closely related sequences to remove PCR and sequencing errors. V, D and J gene segments were assigned by aligning CDR3 sequences to IMGT reference sequences. For a sequence to be retained, at least a six-nucleotide match to both a V gene segment and a J gene segment was required. Rearrangements were classified as productive when the CDR3 lacked stop codons and remained in frame with V and J, and all other rearrangements were classified as non-productive. Following IMGT convention, CDR3 was defined as the stretch from the second conserved V-encoded cysteine up to the conserved J-encoded phenylalanine. In an earlier analysis of 500 to 650 of the donors, sequences lacking an unambiguous match to a single V gene segment were excluded. In an earlier analysis of 587 of the donors, a V segment was called functional when productive rearrangements were above 56.7%, and segregating when the standard deviation between donors exceeded 5%. To diagnose cytomegalovirus status from the catalog of TCR beta chain sequences, a statistical classification framework was built. A later analysis assigned V and J genes by comparing TCR nucleotide sequences with IMGT/GENE-DB human TR gene sequences. A later analysis assigned CDR3 sequences and most-parsimonious VDJ recombination scenarios with the TCRdist pipeline. In a later analysis, each TCR beta chain was defined by its CDR3 amino acid sequence together with its V-gene family, and reads without a unique V-gene family were excluded. As a way to deal with suspected cross-contamination and a sequencing artifact, a later analysis dropped under 600 nucleotide sequences that were highly shared and had low generation probability. For each public chain, a later analysis derived a clonal expansion index from normalized ranks of inferred template counts within each repertoire. Generation probabilities in a later analysis came from a VDJ recombination model fitted to out-of-frame rearrangements, and those results were checked against IGoR. A later analysis scored TCR-TCR, TCR-HLA and TCR-CMV co-occurrence with hypergeometric tests, applying a repertoire-size bias correction to TCR pairs. False discovery rates were estimated in a later analysis by permuting HLA or CMV assignments 20 times. In a later analysis, co-occurring TCRs were grouped with DBSCAN, and TCRdist sequence similarity was added when clustering was performed within HLA-allele-positive subsets. Repertoires with fewer than 30,000 or more than 120,000 public chains were left out of co-occurrence clustering, as were five repertoires with anomalous nucleotide sharing. Here the immuneACCESS table is served through TCRdb, limited to in-frame sequences with V and J called. Missing clones are a known gap in these copies; in checked studies unresolved V genes cover under half, and the rest lacks a known reason. The DNA gave D and trimming, while V, J and clone size come from that table. Counted in this sample were 130,000 to 150,000 clones; under 90% of them appeared once. The ten largest clones take up around 4.4% of the sample.

V and J are trimmed by 5 bases and 9 bases, and the gene matches miss 6 bases of the junction. Looking up the germline V gene (reference sequence) yields CDR1 SEHNR and CDR2 FQNEAQ. Measured from the cysteine to the phenylalanine, the CDR3 is 14 residues long. Of all the DNA, just the CDR3 is kept, 42 bases in frame from base 1. The cohort was made up of 666 healthy bone marrow donors. All cohort members were sampled while nominally healthy, although unrecorded immune exposures were likely present. The donor tested CMV seronegative, placing the donor among the 352 seronegative members of the cohort. A peripheral blood sample was provided by each donor, and peripheral blood mononuclear cells were used for TCR beta sequencing. The Qiagen DNeasy Blood Extraction Kit was used to extract genomic DNA from the blood cell samples.

This clonotype originated in a man between 40 and 49 years old in good health and CMV-seronegative. The sequenced sample consisted of PBMCs. The chain is assembled from TRBV7-9 and TRBJ1-6, with TRBD1 matching 8 junction bases. The nucleotides are TGTGCCAGCAGCAGGGACAGGAGGGGTTCACCCCTCCACTTT. Translated, this gives CASSRDRRGSPLHF.